The rows below give T cell receptor beta chains drawn from one sample of a study of T cell clones after liver transplantation. Using immunoSEQ multiplex PCR, the repertoire was profiled, and TCRdb retains in-frame clones only, with some absent. The sample gives 85,000 to 110,000 clones, about 80% of which show up once; around 3% is in the top ten. Sequenced here: CD4+ T cells from blood, sampled approximately 43 months after liver transplant. The receptor source for this set is a human patient who received a liver transplant. T cells may partly derive from the graft donor. Both conserved end residues are part of each CDR3. D genes are given only for firm matches. Not every row has a clone size; where given, it reads once, few, many or a size class.

J,D,size,V,DNA,CDR3
TRBJ2-5,NA,NA,TRBV27,TGTGCCAGCAGTCCGGCTGGACGGCCCCGGCGGGAGACCCAGTACTTC,CASSPAGRPRRETQYF
TRBJ2-3,TRBD2,NA,TRBV18,TGTGCCAGCTCACTTGGGACTAGCGGGGGTCCAGATACGCAGTATTTT,CASSLGTSGGPDTQYF
TRBJ1-2,NA,NA,TRBV6-6,TGTGCCAGCAGTTACGGAGGGGACTATGGCTACACCTTC,CASSYGGDYGYTF
TRBJ1-1,NA,few,TRBV12-5,TGTGCTAGTGGTTTGAGCCGGGACGCTAACCTTATCACTGAAGCTTTCTTT,CASGLSRDANLITEAFF
TRBJ2-3,NA,NA,TRBV5-1,TGCGCCAGCAGCCTCGGGATTGATCGGATTAGCACAGATACGCAGTATTTT,CASSLGIDRISTDTQYF
TRBJ1-1,NA,NA,TRBV11-2,TGTGCCAGCAGCCCCGATGGGAATACTGAAGCTTTCTTT,CASSPDGNTEAFF
TRBJ2-7,TRBD2,NA,TRBV5-5,TGTGCCAGCAGCCCGCCGACTAGCGGGGACTCCTACGAGCAGTACTTC,CASSPPTSGDSYEQYF
TRBJ1-6,NA,NA,TRBV25-1,TGTGCCAGCAGTGCCCTGAGGGACGGGGCCCTCCACTTT,CASSALRDGALHF
TRBJ2-5,NA,NA,TRBV6-7,TGTGCCAGCAGTTACGCGGGACGGAAACAAGAGACCCAGTACTTC,CASSYAGRKQETQYF
TRBJ2-1,NA,NA,TRBV9,TGTGCCAGCAGCGGCGGGACAGCTGCCTACAATGAGCAGTTCTTC,CASSGGTAAYNEQFF
TRBJ1-5,TRBD1,NA,TRBV5-1,TGCGCCAGCAGCCCCTCTCCGGGACAGGGGTTGGAGCCCCAGCATTTT,CASSPSPGQGLEPQHF
TRBJ2-7,NA,NA,TRBV13,TGTGCCAGCAGCTTTTCCAGGAACTCCTACGAGCAGTACTTC,CASSFSRNSYEQYF
TRBJ1-5,NA,NA,TRBV11-2,TGTGCCAGCAGCCCTGGAGCAGCCTTCAATCAGCCCCAGCATTTT,CASSPGAAFNQPQHF
TRBJ1-4,NA,NA,TRBV29-1,TGCAGCGTATCTCAGAAGGGAGCTTCGGGTGAAAAACTGTTTTTT,CSVSQKGASGEKLFF
TRBJ2-7,NA,NA,TRBV11-2,TGTGCCAGCAGCCCCCACGGGACATTTTCCTACGAGCAGTACTTC,CASSPHGTFSYEQYF
TRBJ1-2,NA,NA,TRBV10-3,TGTGCCATCAGTCGGGACATCTATGGCTACACCTTC,CAISRDIYGYTF
TRBJ1-2,NA,NA,TRBV19,TGTGCCAGTAGTAAGTCCGTCTATGGCTACACCTTC,CASSKSVYGYTF
TRBJ2-7,TRBD1,few,TRBV18,TGTGCCAGCTCACCGAGTCGGACAGGGGATGACGAGCAGTACTTC,CASSPSRTGDDEQYF
TRBJ1-5,NA,NA,TRBV7-9,TGTGCCAGCAGCTTCGGGGGGGCTTCTCAGCCCCAGCATTTT,CASSFGGASQPQHF
TRBJ1-5,NA,NA,TRBV7-8,TGTGCCAGCAGCCAGACAGTCAATCAGCCCCAGCATTTT,CASSQTVNQPQHF
TRBJ1-3,NA,NA,TRBV6-6,TGTGCCAGCAGTTATACAGCAGGGGTGGACACCATATATTTT,CASSYTAGVDTIYF
TRBJ2-1,TRBD2,NA,TRBV15,TGTGCCACCAGCAGAGATGCTAGCGGGGGGGTTAGGATCTTC,CATSRDASGGVRIF
TRBJ1-1,TRBD1,few,TRBV19,TGTGCCAGTAGCGACAGGGGAAACACTGAAGCTTTCTTT,CASSDRGNTEAFF
TRBJ2-1,NA,NA,TRBV9,TGTGCCAGCAGCGCCTCATTGGGCAATGAGCAGTTCTTC,CASSASLGNEQFF
TRBJ1-2,TRBD1,NA,TRBV7-9,TGTGCCAGCAGCTTGACAGGGGGATGGGGCTACACCTTC,CASSLTGGWGYTF
TRBJ1-1,NA,NA,TRBV7-3,TGTGCCAGCAGCCTCTCCGGGCTGAACACTGAAGCTTTCTTT,CASSLSGLNTEAFF